A single sample is the source of the 23 T cell receptor beta chains below, sequenced in a study of OX40 agonist ivuxolimab in advanced cancers. Here immunoSEQ multiplex PCR was the method, and the copy in TCRdb shows in-frame clones only, minus some. The table includes approximately 120,000 clones, less than 95% detected once. The sequencing here drew on CD4+ or CD8+ T cells sorted from blood, taken in a trial of the OX40 agonist ivuxolimab. The receptor set was obtained from an adult with an advanced solid tumor such as melanoma, head and neck, liver or kidney cancer.

This clone has just a few counts. The rearrangement uses TRBV28 and TRBJ1-2, with 7 bases that match TRBD1. Germline V gene lookup returns CDR1 MDHEN and CDR2 SYDVKM. J lost 12 bases, V lost 7 bases, and 8 bases had no gene match. This CDR3 is 11 amino acids long. The DNA for the CDR3 is TGTGCCAGCACCTACGGAGGGGGCAACACCTTC. As protein: CASTYGGGNTF.

This chain connects TRBV5-1 to TRBJ1-1, with D perhaps TRBD1 (5 bases). The CDR3 totals 14 residues. Trimming cost V 0 bases and J 1 base, with 7 bases left between them. In germline, CDR1 is SGHRS, CDR2 YFSETQ. CDR3 loop: CASSLGGWNTEAFF. The CDR3 DNA follows: TGCGCCAGCAGCTTGGGGGGGTGGAACACTGAAGCTTTCTTT.

The CDR3 bases are TGTGCCAGCAGCTTAGGTTCCGGGACTAGCGGCACAGATACGCAGTATTTT. It is translated as CASSLGSGTSGTDTQYF. The rearrangement uses TRBV7-9 and TRBJ2-3; 10 bases line up with TRBD2. CDR1 is SEHNR, CDR2 FQNEAQ, per germline (reference sequence). V lost 1 base to trimming and J lost 1 base; unmatched junction nucleotides: 5. The length of the CDR3 is 17 residues.

This clone showed up just once. J is TRBJ2-7 and V is TRBV10-3; maybe TRBD1 (5 bases). The length of the CDR3 is 13 residues. V lost 8 bases and J 5 bases, leaving 16 bases between the germline ends. The germline gives CDR1 ENHRY, CDR2 SYGVKD. The CDR3 loop is CAIQFPGSNEQYF. DNA of the CDR3: TGTGCCATCCAGTTTCCAGGGTCCAACGAGCAGTACTTC.

The rearrangement uses TRBV5-1 and TRBJ2-7; D unclear. Germline V CDR1 and CDR2: SGHRS, YFSETQ. The CDR3 runs 11 residues. V lost 10 bases and J lost 6, with 14 bases in between. CDR3 DNA sequence: TGCGCCGGGTGTAGGCAGAGCGAGCAGTACTTC. Translation: CAGCRQSEQYF.

The V and J genes are TRBV5-5 and TRBJ2-7; no clear D. Trimming stripped 4 bases from V and 0 bases from J, with 14 bases between. The CDR3 sequence is 15 residues long. CDR1 and CDR2 (germline): SGHKS, YYEKEE (reference sequence). CDR3 sequence (DNA): TGTGCCAGCAGCCCCCCCGGAATGGGCTCCTACGAGCAGTACTTC. Protein sequence: CASSPPGMGSYEQYF.

The chain employs TRBV6-5 and TRBJ1-1, with D possibly matching TRBD1 (6 bases). CDR1 and CDR2 from the germline V gene are MNHEY and SVGAGI. The CDR3 has 13 residues. V lost 2 bases and J 3 bases, leaving 7 bases between the germline ends. CDR3 nucleotide sequence: TGTGCCAGCAGTTACCCAGGGGACACTGAAGCTTTCTTT. Translating it yields CASSYPGDTEAFF.

The rearrangement joins TRBV28 to TRBJ1-1; possible D gene TRBD1, 6 bases. Trimming took 5 bases from V and 1 from J, leaving 8 bases between them. CDR1 is MDHEN, CDR2 SYDVKM, per germline. The CDR3 sequence is 13 residues long. The CDR3 DNA is TGTGCCAGCAGTCCCAGGGGGAACACTGAAGCTTTCTTT. Amino acid sequence: CASSPRGNTEAFF. Variable domain in full (rest from reference TRBV28 and TRBJ1-1): DVKVTQSSRYLVKRTGEKVFLECVQDMDHENMFWYRQDPGLGLRLIYFSYDVKMKEKGDIPEGYSVSREKKERFSLILESASTNQTSMYLCASSPRGNTEAFFGQGTRLTVV.

The chain recombines TRBV12-5 with TRBJ2-5; D is undetermined. The germline gives CDR1 LGHNT, CDR2 FRNRAP. There are 13 residues in the CDR3. V dropped 7 bases and J dropped 2 bases, with 11 bases sitting between them. CDR3 DNA: TGTGCTAGTGACGGTACGACTCAAGAGACCCAGTACTTC. Amino acid sequence: CASDGTTQETQYF.

This clone has a handful of counts. V is TRBV11-2 and J is TRBJ1-5; 9 bases are a match to TRBD1. The CDR3 covers 14 residues. V trimming: 5 bases; J trimming: 7 bases; junction bases outside the gene matches: 6. Germline values: CDR1 SGHAT, CDR2 FQNNGV. CDR3 DNA: TGTGCCAGCAGCCATCAGGGACAGGGACAGCCCCAGCATTTT. Its protein is CASSHQGQGQPQHF.

This chain connects TRBV14 to TRBJ1-1; D may be TRBD1 (5 bases). The CDR3 is 14 residues long. V shed 0 bases and J shed 10 bases, with 15 bases lying between them. CDR1 is SGHDN, CDR2 FVKESK, per germline. The DNA for the CDR3 is TGTGCCAGCAGCCAAGAGGGGGATAGGTGGCGAGCTTTCTTT. As protein: CASSQEGDRWRAFF. Variable domain in full (rest from reference TRBV14 and TRBJ1-1): EAGVTQFPSHSVIEKGQTVTLRCDPISGHDNLYWYRRVMGKEIKFLLHFVKESKQDESGMPNNRFLAERTGGTYSTLKVQPAELEDSGVYFCASSQEGDRWRAFFGQGTRLTVV.

The V call is TRBV29-1, the J call TRBJ1-1; 8 bases map to TRBD1. The germline CDR1 and CDR2 sequences are SQVTM and ANQGSEA. The CDR3 loop spans 13 amino acids. V shed 3 bases, J shed 4 bases, and the junction held 4 bases outside the gene matches. The CDR3 region has the DNA TGCAGCGTTGACAGGGGGCGCGGCACTGAAGCTTTCTTT. Its protein product is CSVDRGRGTEAFF.

The rearrangement links TRBV7-3 to TRBJ2-2, with 10 nucleotides matching TRBD1. CDR3 size: 18 residues. V gave up 3 bases and J gave up 4 bases; unmatched junction bases: 11. Per the germline V gene, CDR1 is SGHTA and CDR2 is FQGTGA. In nucleotides, the CDR3 is TGTGCCAGCAGCTTCCGCTCGGGACAGGGGAAGGGCACCGGGGAGCTGTTTTTT. Protein product: CASSFRSGQGKGTGELFF. Full variable domain (missing parts from reference TRBV7-3 and TRBJ2-2): GAGVSQTPSNKVTEKGKYVELRCDPISGHTALYWYRQSLGQGPEFLIYFQGTGAADDSGLPNDRFFAVRPEGSVSTLKIQRTERGDSAVYLCASSFRSGQGKGTGELFFGEGSRLTVL.

This chain links TRBV11-2 with TRBJ2-2; 9 bases line up with TRBD2. The V gene end was trimmed by 8 bases and the J gene end by 3 bases; junction bases not matched to a gene: 7. The V gene's germline CDR1 is SGHAT and CDR2 FQNNGV. The CDR3 has 15 amino acids. CDR3 residues: CASGLTSGDTGELFF. Written as DNA, the CDR3 is TGTGCCAGCGGGTTGACTAGCGGTGACACCGGGGAGCTGTTTTTT. The variable domain in full, completed from reference TRBV11-2 and TRBJ2-2, reads EAGVAQSPRYKIIEKRQSVAFWCNPISGHATLYWYQQILGQGPKLLIQFQNNGVVDDSQLPKDRFSAERLKGVDSTLKIQPAKLEDSAVYLCASGLTSGDTGELFFGEGSRLTVL.

This clone was picked up one time. This chain joins TRBV9 and TRBJ1-3, with TRBD1 matching over 7 bases. The trim removed 4 bases at V and 3 bases at J, leaving 1 base unmatched. CDR1 and CDR2 (germline): SGDLS, YYNGEE. This CDR3 contains 13 residues. CDR3 protein: CASSQGDGNTIYF. The CDR3 DNA sequence: TGTGCCAGCAGCCAGGGGGATGGAAACACCATATATTTT.

This chain uses TRBV4-2 with TRBJ2-1; 13 bases line up with TRBD2. The CDR3 is 15 residues long. Germline trimming cut 9 bases from V and 4 bases from J; bases unmatched to any gene: 6. Germline V gives CDR1 LGHNA, CDR2 YNFKEQ. CDR3 residues: CASTTSGRNYNEQFF. The DNA of the CDR3 is TGTGCCAGTACGACTAGCGGGAGGAATTACAATGAGCAGTTCTTC.

V gene TRBV19 combines with J gene TRBJ2-3; no clear D gene. Germline CDR1 LNHDA, CDR2 SQIVND (reference sequence). V was pared by 5 bases and J by 0 bases, with 12 bases between. The CDR3 length is 15 residues. The CDR3 sequence is CASSEGRPSTDTQYF. The CDR3 DNA sequence: TGTGCCAGTAGTGAAGGACGCCCGAGCACAGATACGCAGTATTTT.

The rearrangement links TRBV28 to TRBJ2-7; 12 bases align to TRBD1. The CDR3 has 14 residues. CDR1 is MDHEN, CDR2 SYDVKM, per germline. Losses at the gene ends were 8 bases for V and 7 bases for J; bases not matched to a gene: 9. CDR3 residues: CASGTGGVAREQYF. The CDR3 nucleotides read TGTGCCAGCGGGACAGGGGGCGTTGCCAGGGAGCAGTACTTC.

The V gene is TRBV6-5, the J gene TRBJ2-7; D may be TRBD1 (5 bases). The CDR3 loop spans 16 amino acids. Germline V gene lookup returns CDR1 MNHEY and CDR2 SVGAGI. V shed 0 bases and J shed 2 bases, with 14 bases lying between them. The CDR3 protein is CASSYSRREFPYEQYF. DNA of the CDR3: TGTGCCAGCAGTTACTCTCGCAGGGAATTTCCCTACGAGCAGTACTTC.

The chain has TRBV10-2 and TRBJ1-6; no clear D. This CDR3 is built from 13 residues. The V gene's germline CDR1 is WSHSY and CDR2 SAAADI. V lost 0 bases and J lost 7, with 4 bases in between. This CDR3 is CASSESGNSPLHF. The CDR3 DNA sequence: TGCGCCAGCAGTGAGTCTGGCAATTCACCCCTCCACTTT.

The rearrangement joins TRBV28 to TRBJ2-1; the D is unclear. Germline V gene data show CDR1 as MDHEN and CDR2 as SYDVKM. This CDR3 has 12 amino acids. V dropped 2 bases and J dropped 10 bases, with 9 bases sitting between them. As DNA, the CDR3 is TGTGCCAGCAGTTTAACCGGGCGGGAGCAGTTCTTC. Its protein is CASSLTGREQFF.

V is TRBV4-3 and J is TRBJ2-1; weak D call: TRBD1 (5 bases). CDR1 and CDR2 (germline): LGHNA, YSLEER. Trimming left V 4 bases short and J 5 bases short, with 15 bases between. The CDR3 is made up of 15 amino acids. The CDR3 spells CASSLRQGLHNEQFF. CDR3 nucleotides: TGCGCCAGCAGCCTAAGGCAGGGTCTCCACAATGAGCAGTTCTTC.

This clone is categorized as medium-sized. The chain combines TRBV28 with TRBJ1-2; D is ambiguous. The CDR3 runs to 12 residues. CDR1 is MDHEN and CDR2 is SYDVKM in the germline V gene. The V and J ends lost 5 bases and 6 bases respectively, with 10 bases between them. CDR3 nucleotides: TGTGCCAGCAGTCGTTGGTGGGATGGCTACACCTTC. This translates into CASSRWWDGYTF.